These 14 T cell receptor beta chains share one sample of origin, sequenced in a study of control samples from healthy donors and cancer patients. The protocol was immunoSEQ multiplex PCR, while the TCRdb copy is restricted to in-frame clones and leaves out a portion. The sample consists of 130,000 to 150,000 clones, about 95% of them appearing once. The sample comprised PBMCs. The source of these receptors is a man in his 60s with colorectal cancer.

This chain links TRBV30 with TRBJ1-2; tentatively, D is TRBD1 (6 bases). V lost 3 bases, J lost 5 bases, and 13 bases lay in between. CDR1 GTSNPN and CDR2 SVGIG come from the germline V gene (reference sequence). This CDR3 is 13 amino acids long. CDR3 residues: CAWREGGGYGYTF. For the CDR3, the DNA is TGTGCCTGGAGGGAAGGGGGTGGGTATGGCTACACCTTC.

The genes are TRBV2 and TRBJ2-7, with TRBD1 as a possible D gene (7 bases). The V gene's germline CDR1 is SNHLY and CDR2 FYNNEI. The V and J ends lost 6 bases and 2 bases respectively, with 17 bases between them. This CDR3 is 15 amino acids long. CDR3 sequence: CASRSTPGGTYEQYF. The CDR3 DNA follows: TGTGCCAGCAGGTCCACCCCAGGGGGGACCTACGAGCAGTACTTC.

V is TRBV10-2 and J is TRBJ2-7, with D unresolved. V lost 6 bases to trimming and J lost 4 bases, with 7 bases between them. The germline CDR1 and CDR2 sequences are WSHSY and SAAADI. The CDR3 covers 11 residues. The CDR3 loop reads CASSQGYEQYF. The CDR3 bases are TGCGCCAGCAGCCAAGGGTACGAGCAGTACTTC.

The chain recombines TRBV18 with TRBJ2-2; TRBD1 is a possible D gene (6 bases). V gave up 3 bases and J gave up 0 bases, with 8 bases separating them. CDR1 and CDR2 (germline): KGHSH, LQKENI. This CDR3 is built from 15 residues. The DNA for the CDR3 is TGTGCCAGCTCACCCGGACAGCCGAACACCGGGGAGCTGTTTTTT. As protein: CASSPGQPNTGELFF.

The CDR3 sequence is CASSPGVPNEKLFF. CDR3 sequence (DNA): TGTGCCAGCAGCCCCGGGGTACCTAATGAAAAACTGTTTTTT. The chain uses TRBV3-1 (or the pseudogene TRBV3-2) and TRBJ1-4; D gene ambiguous. V was shortened by 4 bases and J by 3 bases, with 9 bases between the two germline ends. From germline, CDR1 is LGHDT and CDR2 YNNKEL (reference sequence). This CDR3 region has 14 residues.

This clone appeared once. Within the sample, other DNA sequences also encode this same CDR3. The CDR3 loop reads CASSPQGSAYEQYF. For the CDR3, the DNA is TGTGCCAGCTCACCACAGGGAAGCGCCTACGAGCAGTACTTC. The rearrangement links TRBV18 to TRBJ2-7; the D is unclear. CDR1 KGHSH and CDR2 LQKENI come from the germline V gene. Trimming removed 1 base at V and 2 bases at J, with 9 bases between. The CDR3 has 14 amino acids.

The chain joins TRBV13 to TRBJ2-5; the D call may be TRBD1 or TRBD2 (6 bases each). Germline lookup yields CDR1 PRHDT and CDR2 FYEKMQ (reference sequence). The length of the CDR3 is 14 residues. V lost 5 bases to trimming and J lost 4 bases, with 14 bases between them. CDR3 sequence: CASSGGPGRETQYF. CDR3 nucleotides: TGTGCCAGCAGCGGGGGGCCAGGGAGAGAGACCCAGTACTTC. The complete variable domain, with remaining parts taken from reference TRBV13 and TRBJ2-5, reads AAGVIQSPRHLIKEKRETATLKCYPIPRHDTVYWYQQGPGQDPQFLISFYEKMQSDKGSIPDRFSAQQFSDYHSELNMSSLELGDSALYFCASSGGPGRETQYFGPGTRLLVL.

The gene calls are TRBV29-1 and TRBJ2-7; the D gene is possibly TRBD2 (5 bases). Germline-derived CDR1 and CDR2 are SQVTM and ANQGSEA. The CDR3 covers 11 residues. CDR3 protein: CGPRGGVEQYF. The CDR3 bases are TGCGGTCCACGGGGTGGGGTCGAGCAGTACTTC.

The rearrangement links TRBV28 to TRBJ1-4, with D unresolved. CDR1 and CDR2 (germline): MDHEN, SYDVKM. The V end was cut by 7 bases, the J end by 7 bases, with 10 bases between. The CDR3 has 12 amino acids. In nucleotides, the CDR3 is TGTGCCAGCATGGCAGAAGTTGAAAAACTGTTTTTT. Residues: CASMAEVEKLFF.

This CDR3 reads CASTRPGTAGNTIYF. For the CDR3, the DNA is TGTGCCAGCACTCGCCCCGGGACAGCTGGAAACACCATATATTTT. This chain connects TRBV6-5 to TRBJ1-3; 7 bases map to TRBD1. This CDR3 has 15 residues. The V and J ends lost 7 bases and 2 bases, in that order; junction bases with no gene match: 8. Germline V gives CDR1 MNHEY, CDR2 SVGAGI.

This clone was found once. The genes are TRBV12-3 or TRBV12-4 and TRBJ1-5; D unresolved. The CDR3 extends over 13 amino acids. The V end was cut by 2 bases, the J end by 6 bases, with 8 bases between. The CDR3 DNA is TGTGCCAGCAGTTTAAAGAGAGTTCAGCCCCAGCATTTT. Its protein is CASSLKRVQPQHF.

The V and J genes are TRBV5-4 and TRBJ2-4; the D call may be TRBD1 or TRBD2 (6 bases each). The CDR3 consists of 15 residues. Germline lookup yields CDR1 SGHNT and CDR2 YYREEE (reference sequence). V lost 4 bases to trimming and J lost 0 bases, with 11 bases between them. This CDR3 reads CASSRRGSAKNIQYF. The CDR3 DNA reads as TGTGCCAGCAGCAGGAGGGGGTCAGCCAAAAACATTCAGTACTTC.

This chain joins TRBV5-1 and TRBJ1-4, with D uncertain. V was pared by 5 bases and J by 5 bases, with 7 bases between. The CDR3 is 12 amino acids. Germline CDR1 SGHRS, CDR2 YFSETQ. CDR3 sequence (DNA): TGCGCCAGCAGAGCCCCAAATGAAAAACTGTTTTTT. Amino acid sequence: CASRAPNEKLFF.

This chain connects TRBV25-1 to TRBJ2-1; a possible D gene is TRBD1 (5 bases). The CDR3 runs to 16 residues. With 1 base removed from V and 0 bases from J, the gap between germline ends came to 10 bases. Germline CDR1 reads MGHDK; CDR2 reads SYGVNS. The CDR3 loop is CASSEWGKSSYNEQFF. CDR3 coding DNA: TGTGCCAGCAGTGAATGGGGCAAAAGCTCCTACAATGAGCAGTTCTTC.